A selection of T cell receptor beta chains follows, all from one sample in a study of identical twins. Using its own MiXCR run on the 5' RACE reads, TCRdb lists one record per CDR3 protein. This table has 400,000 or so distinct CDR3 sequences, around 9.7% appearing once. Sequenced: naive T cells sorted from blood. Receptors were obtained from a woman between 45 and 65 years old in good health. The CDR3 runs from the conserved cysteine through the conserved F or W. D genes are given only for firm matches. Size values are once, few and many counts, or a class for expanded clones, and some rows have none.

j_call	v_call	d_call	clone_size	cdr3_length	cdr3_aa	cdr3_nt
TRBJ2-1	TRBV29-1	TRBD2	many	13	CSVGGGEHNEQFF	TGCAGCGTGGGCGGGGGAGAACACAATGAGCAGTTCTTC
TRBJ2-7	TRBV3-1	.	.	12	CASSRERYEQYF	TGTGCCAGCAGTCGGGAGCGCTACGAGCAGTACTTC
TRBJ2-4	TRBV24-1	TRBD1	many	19	CATSDSSSGQGMAKNIQYF	TGTGCCACCAGTGATTCATCGTCCGGACAGGGAATGGCCAAAAACATTCAGTACTTC
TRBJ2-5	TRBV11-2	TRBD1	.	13	CASSLVSQQGPHF	TGTGCCAGCAGCTTAGTTTCCCAACAGGGGCCCCACTTC
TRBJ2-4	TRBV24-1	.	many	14	CATAGPGKKNIQYF	TGTGCCACGGCGGGCCCCGGGAAGAAAAACATTCAGTACTTC
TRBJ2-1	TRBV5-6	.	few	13	CASSLLVRGEQFF	TGTGCCAGCAGCTTACTAGTCCGGGGTGAGCAGTTCTTC
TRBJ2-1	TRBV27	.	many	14	CASSPRLMTNEQFF	TGTGCCAGCAGTCCCCGCCTTATGACGAATGAGCAGTTCTTC
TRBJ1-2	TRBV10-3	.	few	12	CAVFAALGGYTF	TGTGCCGTTTTCGCGGCCCTAGGAGGCTACACCTTC
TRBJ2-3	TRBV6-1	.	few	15	CASSEARRARRTQYF	TGTGCCAGCAGTGAAGCGCGCAGGGCTCGACGTACGCAGTATTTT
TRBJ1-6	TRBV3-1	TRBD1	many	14	CASSQDPGGVPLHF	TGTGCCAGCAGCCAAGATCCAGGGGGCGTACCCCTCCACTTT
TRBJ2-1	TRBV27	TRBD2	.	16	CASRDRLAGRYNEQFF	TGTGCCAGCAGGGATAGACTAGCGGGCCGCTACAATGAGCAGTTCTTC
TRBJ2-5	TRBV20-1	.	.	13	CSARQIAQETQYF	TGCAGTGCTAGACAGATAGCGCAAGAGACCCAGTACTTC
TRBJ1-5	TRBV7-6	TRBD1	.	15	CASQLGQVPNQPQHF	TGTGCCAGTCAACTAGGACAGGTCCCCAATCAGCCCCAGCATTTT
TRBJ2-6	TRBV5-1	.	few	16	CASSLEGYSGANVLTF	TGCGCCAGCAGCTTGGAGGGTTACTCTGGGGCCAACGTCCTGACTTTC
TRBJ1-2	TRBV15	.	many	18	CATSRDRRGNSRGYGYTF	TGTGCCACCAGCAGAGATCGGCGGGGCAATTCGCGGGGCTATGGCTACACCTTC
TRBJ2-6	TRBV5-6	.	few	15	CASSLAASGANVLTF	TGTGCCAGCAGCTTGGCCGCATCTGGGGCCAACGTCCTGACTTTC
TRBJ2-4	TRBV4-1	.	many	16	CASSQRDGIAKNIQYF	TGCGCCAGCAGCCAACGTGACGGGATAGCCAAAAACATTCAGTACTTC
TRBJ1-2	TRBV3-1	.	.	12	CASSQVKSGYTF	TGTGCCAGCAGCCAAGTAAAGAGTGGCTACACCTTC
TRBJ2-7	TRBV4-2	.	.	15	CASRQDAHTGYEQYF	TGTGCCAGCAGGCAAGATGCGCATACGGGCTACGAGCAGTACTTC
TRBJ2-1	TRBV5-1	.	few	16	CASSFLRTDTNNEQFF	TGCGCCAGCAGCTTCCTGAGGACGGATACGAACAATGAGCAGTTCTTC
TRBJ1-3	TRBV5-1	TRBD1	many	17	CASSRTPGQGSVNTIYF	TGCGCCAGCAGCCGGACCCCGGGACAGGGGTCGGTGAACACCATATATTTT
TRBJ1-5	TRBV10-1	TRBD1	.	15	CARSLGTGSNQPQHF	TGCGCCCGGAGCCTCGGGACAGGTAGCAATCAGCCCCAGCATTTT
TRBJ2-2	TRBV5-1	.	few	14	CASRRAEFTGELFF	TGCGCCAGCAGGCGAGCGGAATTCACCGGGGAGCTGTTTTTT
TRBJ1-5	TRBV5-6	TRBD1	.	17	CASSLQGQAFANQPQHF	TGTGCCAGCAGCTTGCAGGGACAGGCCTTTGCCAATCAGCCCCAGCATTTT
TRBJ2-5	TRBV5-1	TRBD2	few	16	CASSLGLAATQETQYF	TGCGCCAGCAGCCTCGGACTAGCGGCCACCCAAGAGACCCAGTACTTC
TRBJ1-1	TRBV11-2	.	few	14	CASSSEYANTEAFF	TGTGCCAGCAGCTCAGAATACGCGAACACTGAAGCTTTCTTT
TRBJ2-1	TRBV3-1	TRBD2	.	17	CASSPLAGVHSGDEQFF	TGTGCCAGCAGCCCACTAGCGGGAGTACACTCAGGGGATGAGCAGTTCTTC
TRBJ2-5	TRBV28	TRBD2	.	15	CASSLPAGGQETQYF	TGTGCCAGCAGTTTACCAGCGGGAGGGCAAGAGACCCAGTACTTC
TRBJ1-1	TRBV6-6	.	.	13	CASRGRGSEKAFF	TGTGCCAGCAGAGGGCGGGGGTCGGAAAAAGCTTTCTTT
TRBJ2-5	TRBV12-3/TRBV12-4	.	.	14	CASSFYPPKETQYF	TGTGCCAGCAGTTTCTATCCGCCCAAAGAGACCCAGTACTTC
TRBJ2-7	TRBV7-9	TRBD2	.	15	CASSLGEGEPHEQYF	TGTGCCAGCAGCTTAGGGGAGGGAGAACCCCACGAGCAGTACTTC
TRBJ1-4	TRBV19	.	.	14	CASRQAGGREKLFF	TGTGCCAGTCGCCAGGCGGGGGGCCGGGAAAAACTGTTTTTT
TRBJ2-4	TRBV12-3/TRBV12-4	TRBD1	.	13	CASRWTGGNIQYF	TGTGCCAGCAGGTGGACAGGGGGGAACATTCAGTACTTC
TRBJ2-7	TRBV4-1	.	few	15	CASSQDGGNSYEQYF	TGCGCCAGCAGCCAAGACGGCGGAAACTCCTACGAGCAGTACTTC
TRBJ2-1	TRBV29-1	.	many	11	CSVVRADEQFF	TGCAGCGTTGTTAGGGCCGATGAGCAGTTCTTC
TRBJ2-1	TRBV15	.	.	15	CATSSNLGAVNEQFF	TGTGCCACCAGCAGCAACTTAGGGGCGGTCAATGAGCAGTTCTTC
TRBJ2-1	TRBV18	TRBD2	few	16	CASSPKSGSSYNEQFF	TGTGCCAGCTCACCGAAGAGCGGGAGCTCCTACAATGAGCAGTTCTTC
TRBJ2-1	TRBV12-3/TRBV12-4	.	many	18	CASSPLILAQSSYNEQFF	TGTGCCAGCAGCCCCCTAATACTAGCACAAAGCTCCTACAATGAGCAGTTCTTC
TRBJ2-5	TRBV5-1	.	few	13	CASSPKDQETQYF	TGCGCCAGCAGCCCAAAGGACCAAGAGACCCAGTACTTC
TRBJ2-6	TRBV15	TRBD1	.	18	CATSRVGQGPSGANVLTF	TGTGCCACCAGCAGAGTTGGACAGGGACCGTCCGGGGCCAACGTCCTGACTTTC
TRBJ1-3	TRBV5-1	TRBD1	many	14	CASGKTGDGNTIYF	TGCGCCAGCGGAAAGACAGGGGATGGAAACACCATATATTTT
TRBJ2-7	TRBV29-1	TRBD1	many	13	CSVETGGRYEQYF	TGCAGCGTCGAGACAGGGGGTCGTTACGAGCAGTACTTC
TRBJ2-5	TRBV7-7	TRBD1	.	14	CASSRDRGSETQYF	TGTGCTAGCAGCCGGGACAGGGGGTCTGAGACCCAGTACTTC
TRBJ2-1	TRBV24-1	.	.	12	CATRDQYNEQFF	TGTGCCACCAGGGACCAATACAATGAGCAGTTCTTC
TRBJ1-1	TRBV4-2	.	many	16	CASSQDRRLQNTEAFF	TGTGCCAGCAGCCAAGATCGAAGACTCCAGAACACTGAAGCTTTCTTT
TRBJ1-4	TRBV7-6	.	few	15	CASSLAEGKGEKLFF	TGTGCCAGCAGCTTAGCGGAAGGGAAGGGTGAAAAACTGTTTTTT
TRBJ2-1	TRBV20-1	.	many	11	CSARITNEQFF	TGCAGTGCTAGAATAACAAATGAGCAGTTCTTC
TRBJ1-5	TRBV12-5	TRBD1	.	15	CASGLPDRGGQPQHF	TGTGCTAGTGGTTTGCCGGACAGGGGAGGTCAGCCCCAGCATTTT